The 21 T cell receptor beta chains given below trace back to one sample, sequenced in a study of blood T cell repertoires in COVID-19. TCRdb keeps only in-frame clones here, not all; method: immunoSEQ multiplex PCR. The sample carries over 200,000 clones, 86% recorded once. The sequenced sample consisted of peripheral blood. These receptors all come from a man aged 40-50 years who had recovered from COVID-19.

The chain is built from TRBV7-9 and TRBJ2-1; 9 nucleotides agree with TRBD2. The CDR3 extends over 17 amino acids. Germline V gives CDR1 SEHNR, CDR2 FQNEAQ (reference sequence). Trimming took 6 bases from V and 4 from J; bases not matched to a gene: 13. The CDR3 coding sequence is TGTGCCAGCAGTTCCCCGGCGGGGGGGGGCAAATACAATGAGCAGTTCTTC. Its protein is CASSSPAGGGKYNEQFF.

This clone has only one observation. The V gene is TRBV19, the J gene TRBJ2-1; possibly TRBD1 for D (6 bases). V lost 3 bases to trimming and J lost 8 bases, with 17 bases between them. Per the germline V gene, CDR1 is LNHDA and CDR2 is SQIVND (reference sequence). The CDR3 has 15 amino acids. As DNA, the CDR3 is TGTGCCAGTAGTATCGGATCAGGGGCCGGGGATGAGCAGTTCTTC. Its translation is CASSIGSGAGDEQFF.

The CDR3 nucleotides are TGTGCCAGCAGCTTAGGGACAGGGGGCCATTCACCCCTCCACTTT. Translation gives CASSLGTGGHSPLHF. The rearrangement links TRBV7-9 to TRBJ1-6, with TRBD1 matching over 11 bases. CDR1 SEHNR and CDR2 FQNEAQ come from the germline V gene (reference sequence). With 1 base clipped from V and 8 bases from J, the junction kept 1 base outside the gene matches. This CDR3 region has 15 residues.

The chain recombines TRBV5-4 with TRBJ2-3; possible D gene TRBD2, 5 bases. This CDR3 spans 14 amino acids. Germline V gene lookup returns CDR1 SGHNT and CDR2 YYREEE (reference sequence). Trimming removed 4 bases at V and 2 bases at J, with 11 bases between. Here the CDR3 DNA reads TGTGCCAGCAGCCTAGGACTTTCCACAGATACGCAGTATTTT. Amino acids: CASSLGLSTDTQYF.

This clone has just a few counts. V is TRBV5-8 and J is TRBJ1-5, with D perhaps matching TRBD1 (6 bases). The V end lost 0 bases, the J end lost 4 bases, and 17 bases lay between the germline ends. Germline V lookup: CDR1 SGHTS, CDR2 YDEGEE. The CDR3 extends over 17 amino acids. CDR3 sequence: CASSLGAGVPGNQPQHF. As DNA, the CDR3 is TGTGCCAGCAGCTTGGGGGCAGGGGTTCCCGGGAATCAGCCCCAGCATTTT.

This chain joins TRBV5-6 and TRBJ1-6; perhaps TRBD1 as D (6 bases). Germline CDR1 and CDR2: SGHDT and YYEEEE. Between the trimmed V and J ends, which lost 6 bases and 9 bases, there was a span of 16 bases. CDR3 size: 14 residues. CDR3 residues: CASTPDRKASPLHF. The CDR3 coding sequence is TGTGCCAGCACCCCTGACAGGAAGGCTTCACCCCTCCACTTT.

The chain employs TRBV12-5 and TRBJ2-5, with D perhaps TRBD2 (5 bases). Between the trimmed V and J ends, which lost 6 bases and 4 bases, there was a span of 12 bases. Germline assignment: CDR1 LGHNT and CDR2 FRNRAP. The CDR3 covers 13 residues. The CDR3 bases are TGTGCTAGTGGACACGACCGGGGAGAGACCCAGTACTTC. Translating gives CASGHDRGETQYF.

The V gene is TRBV7-2, the J gene TRBJ2-3, with a possible D match to TRBD1 (6 bases). With 5 bases removed from V and 6 bases from J, the gap between germline ends came to 15 bases. The CDR3 consists of 14 residues. Germline V lookup: CDR1 SGHTA, CDR2 FQGNSA. The CDR3 bases are TGTGCCAGCAGCCAAGGGGGACGGTTGGATACGCAGTATTTT. Translated: CASSQGGRLDTQYF.

The chain is built from TRBV7-9 and TRBJ1-1; a possible D gene is TRBD1 (6 bases). CDR1 and CDR2 from the germline V gene are SEHNR and FQNEAQ (reference sequence). This CDR3 is built from 17 residues. With 2 bases removed from V and 0 bases from J, the gap between germline ends came to 16 bases. The CDR3, as DNA: TGTGCCAGCAGCTTACCGAACAGGGACCGCTTGAACACTGAAGCTTTCTTT. Protein product: CASSLPNRDRLNTEAFF.

The chain uses TRBV9 and TRBJ2-2, with 8 bases identical to TRBD1. Germline loops: CDR1 SGDLS, CDR2 YYNGEE. The ends lost 0 bases at V and 6 bases at J; junction bases unmatched: 7. This CDR3 has 16 amino acids. CDR3 sequence (DNA): TGTGCCAGCAGCGTAGCTTCAGGGGGCCTTGCCGGGGAGCTGTTTTTT. Amino acid sequence: CASSVASGGLAGELFF.

The gene calls are TRBV11-2 and TRBJ2-5; 11 nucleotides align to TRBD2. Germline loops: CDR1 SGHAT, CDR2 FQNNGV. This CDR3 comprises 15 residues. V shed 3 bases and J 1 base; nucleotides not matched to a gene: 1. In nucleotides, the CDR3 is TGTGCCAGCAGCTTTCTAGCGGGGGGCCAAGAGACCCAGTACTTC. It specifies CASSFLAGGQETQYF.

This chain uses TRBV7-8 with TRBJ2-7; 12 positions match TRBD2. Trimming took 5 bases from V and 4 from J; bases not matched to a gene: 9. Germline V gene sequence: CDR1 SGHVS, CDR2 FQNEAQ. The CDR3 extends over 16 amino acids. CDR3 coding DNA: TGTGCCAGCAGCGTCAGACTAGCGGGGGTTTTATACGAGCAGTACTTC. As protein: CASSVRLAGVLYEQYF. Looking up the rest from reference TRBV7-8 and TRBJ2-7 gives the full variable domain: GAGVSQSPRYKVAKRGQDVALRCDPISGHVSLFWYQQALGQGPEFLTYFQNEAQLDKSGLPSDRFFAERPEGSVSTLKIQRTQQEDSAVYLCASSVRLAGVLYEQYFGPGTRLTVT.

The V and J genes are TRBV7-6 and TRBJ2-3; TRBD2 matches at 10 bases. With V trimmed by 3 bases and J by 1 base, 4 bases remained unmatched. The CDR3 runs 16 residues. Germline V gene lookup returns CDR1 SGHVS and CDR2 FNYEAQ. In DNA form, the CDR3 reads TGTGCCAGCAGCTTGGGAGCGGGAGGGGGCACAGATACGCAGTATTTT. Translation gives CASSLGAGGGTDTQYF. The full variable domain, its missing parts supplied by reference TRBV7-6 and TRBJ2-3, is GAGVSQSPRYKVTKRGQDVALRCDPISGHVSLYWYRQALGQGPEFLTYFNYEAQQDKSGLPNDRFSAERPEGSISTLTIQRTEQRDSAMYRCASSLGAGGGTDTQYFGPGTRLTVL.

The chain couples TRBV5-6 to TRBJ1-1; 9 nucleotides match TRBD1. The germline CDR1 and CDR2 sequences are SGHDT and YYEEEE. The CDR3 spans 13 residues. V was clipped by 3 bases and J by 5 bases; unmatched bases: 2. The CDR3 region has the DNA TGTGCCAGCAGCTGGACAGGGGTAACTGAAGCTTTCTTT. Translated, it gives CASSWTGVTEAFF.

This sequence joins TRBV6-2 or TRBV6-3 and TRBJ1-5, with 7 positions matching TRBD1. In germline, CDR1 is MNHEY, CDR2 SVGEGT. Germline trimming cut 2 bases from V and 6 bases from J; bases unmatched to any gene: 4. The CDR3 has 14 amino acids. Here the CDR3 reads CASSYNRGSQPQHF. The DNA of the CDR3 is TGTGCCAGCAGTTACAACAGGGGTAGTCAGCCCCAGCATTTT.

The J gene is TRBJ2-7, the V gene TRBV6-5, with D possibly TRBD2 on 6 matching bases. The CDR3 consists of 13 residues. V lost 7 bases and J 1 base, leaving 11 bases between the germline ends. Germline assignment: CDR1 MNHEY and CDR2 SVGAGI. CDR3 sequence (DNA): TGTGCCAGCATTGGCGGGGAGTCCTACGAGCAGTACTTC. It specifies CASIGGESYEQYF.

This clone was seen a few times. The chain recombines TRBV12-3 or TRBV12-4 with TRBJ2-2; D not resolved. With 4 bases removed from V and 2 bases from J, the gap between germline ends came to 5 bases. There are 13 residues in the CDR3. The CDR3 nucleotides are TGTGCCAGCAGTTCCTACAACACCGGGGAGCTGTTTTTT. It encodes CASSSYNTGELFF.

V gene TRBV6-4 combines with J gene TRBJ2-3; TRBD2 matches at 8 bases. The trim removed 5 bases at V and 3 bases at J, leaving 10 bases unmatched. Germline CDR1 MRHNA, CDR2 SNTAGT. This CDR3 comprises 16 residues. The CDR3 bases are TGTGCCAGCAGTCCGCGCCCGGGACTAGTAACAGATACGCAGTATTTT. Translated, it gives CASSPRPGLVTDTQYF.

The chain combines TRBV4-3 with TRBJ1-1; no firm D call. This CDR3 comprises 17 residues. Trimming stripped 0 bases from V and 5 bases from J, with 19 bases between. In germline, CDR1 is LGHNA, CDR2 YSLEER. Here the CDR3 reads CASSQDPSSRGGTEAFF. CDR3 sequence (DNA): TGCGCCAGCAGCCAAGATCCGTCGTCCCGGGGAGGGACTGAAGCTTTCTTT.

The V call is TRBV3-1 (or the pseudogene TRBV3-2), the J call TRBJ2-1, with D perhaps TRBD2 (5 bases). CDR3 length: 16 residues. The V end lost 6 bases, the J end lost 0 bases, and 15 bases lay between the germline ends. Germline V lookup: CDR1 LGHDT, CDR2 YNNKEL (reference sequence). The CDR3, as DNA: TGTGCCAGCAGACTTGATGGAGGTAGCTCCTACAATGAGCAGTTCTTC. Translation gives CASRLDGGSSYNEQFF.

This rearrangement joins TRBV7-9 to TRBJ2-1; 8 bases map to TRBD2. The germline CDR1 and CDR2 sequences are SEHNR and FQNEAQ (reference sequence). The CDR3 has 15 amino acids. V trimming: 2 bases; J trimming: 7 bases; junction bases outside the gene matches: 7. Here the CDR3 reads CASSLPGLGPNEQFF. CDR3 bases: TGTGCCAGCAGCTTACCGGGACTAGGCCCAAATGAGCAGTTCTTC.